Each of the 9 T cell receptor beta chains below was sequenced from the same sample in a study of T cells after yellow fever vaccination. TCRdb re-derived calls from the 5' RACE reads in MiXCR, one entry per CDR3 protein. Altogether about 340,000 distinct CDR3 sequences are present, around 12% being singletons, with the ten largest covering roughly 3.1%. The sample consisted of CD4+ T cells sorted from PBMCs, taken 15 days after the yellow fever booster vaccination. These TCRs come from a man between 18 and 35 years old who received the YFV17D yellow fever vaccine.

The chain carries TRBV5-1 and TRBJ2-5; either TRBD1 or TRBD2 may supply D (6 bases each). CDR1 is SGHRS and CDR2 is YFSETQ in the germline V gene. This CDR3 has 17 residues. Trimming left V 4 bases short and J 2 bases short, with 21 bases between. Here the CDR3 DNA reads TGCGCCAGCAGCACCATTCTCTGGAGGGGACAACAAGAGACCCAGTACTTC. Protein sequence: CASSTILWRGQQETQYF.

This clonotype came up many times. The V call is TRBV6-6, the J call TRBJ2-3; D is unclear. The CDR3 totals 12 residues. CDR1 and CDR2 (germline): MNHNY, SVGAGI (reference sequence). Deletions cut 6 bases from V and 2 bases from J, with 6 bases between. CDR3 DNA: TGTGCCAGCAGGCAGACCACAGATACGCAGTATTTT. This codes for CASRQTTDTQYF.

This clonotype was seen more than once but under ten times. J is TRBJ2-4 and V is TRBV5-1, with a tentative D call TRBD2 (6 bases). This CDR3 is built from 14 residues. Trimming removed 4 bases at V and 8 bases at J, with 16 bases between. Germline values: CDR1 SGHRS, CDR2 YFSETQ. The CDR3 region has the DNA TGCGCCAGCAGCCGATCGACTTGGGGGGACATTCAGTACTTC. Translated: CASSRSTWGDIQYF. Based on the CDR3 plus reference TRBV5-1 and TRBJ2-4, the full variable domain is KAGVTQTPRYLIKTRGQQVTLSCSPISGHRSVSWYQQTPGQGLQFLFEYFSETQRNKGNFPGRFSGRQFSNSRSEMNVSTLELGDSALYLCASSRSTWGDIQYFGAGTRLSVL.

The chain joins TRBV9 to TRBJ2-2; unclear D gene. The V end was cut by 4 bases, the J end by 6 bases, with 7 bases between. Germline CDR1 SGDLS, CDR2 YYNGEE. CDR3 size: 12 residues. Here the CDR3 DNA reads TGTGCCAGCAGCACCCGGTCCGGGGAGCTGTTTTTT. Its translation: CASSTRSGELFF.

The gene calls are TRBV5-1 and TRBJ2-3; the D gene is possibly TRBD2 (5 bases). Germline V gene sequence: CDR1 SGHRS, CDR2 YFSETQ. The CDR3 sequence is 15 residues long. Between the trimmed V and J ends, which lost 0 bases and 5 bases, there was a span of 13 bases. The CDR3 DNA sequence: TGCGCCAGCAGCTTGGTCTTGGGGAGTGGAGATACGCAGTATTTT. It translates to CASSLVLGSGDTQYF.

The CDR3 protein is CASSQESVGFTTGELFF. The CDR3, as DNA: TGCGCCAGCAGCCAAGAATCAGTGGGGTTTACGACCGGGGAGCTGTTTTTT. The chain carries TRBV4-3 and TRBJ2-2; D unresolved. CDR3 length equals 17 residues. V dropped 0 bases and J dropped 5 bases, with 16 bases sitting between them. Per germline, CDR1 LGHNA and CDR2 YSLEER.

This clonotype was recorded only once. The CDR3 DNA reads TGTGCCAGCAGTTACGGGGAGTCCCTGGTGGGCACAGATACGCAGTATTTT. Translating it yields CASSYGESLVGTDTQYF. The J gene is TRBJ2-3, the V gene TRBV6-6; perhaps TRBD2 as D (5 bases). V lost 2 bases and J lost 1, with 16 bases in between. The CDR3 is 17 residues long. The germline gives CDR1 MNHNY, CDR2 SVGAGI (reference sequence).

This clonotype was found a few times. The CDR3 DNA reads as TGTGCCAGCAGTCCCCCAACGGGGGGCCCCTACAATGAGCAGTTCTTC. It specifies CASSPPTGGPYNEQFF. The chain links TRBV12-3 or TRBV12-4 to TRBJ2-1; a weak D match, TRBD2 (7 bases). The CDR3 loop spans 16 amino acids. The V end was cut by 5 bases, the J end by 2 bases, with 16 bases between.

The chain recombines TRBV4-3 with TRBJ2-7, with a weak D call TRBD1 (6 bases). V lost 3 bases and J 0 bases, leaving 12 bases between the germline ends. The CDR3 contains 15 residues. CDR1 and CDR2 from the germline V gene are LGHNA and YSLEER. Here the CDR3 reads CASSQGTKSSYEQYF. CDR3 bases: TGCGCCAGCAGCCAGGGGACAAAAAGCTCCTACGAGCAGTACTTC.